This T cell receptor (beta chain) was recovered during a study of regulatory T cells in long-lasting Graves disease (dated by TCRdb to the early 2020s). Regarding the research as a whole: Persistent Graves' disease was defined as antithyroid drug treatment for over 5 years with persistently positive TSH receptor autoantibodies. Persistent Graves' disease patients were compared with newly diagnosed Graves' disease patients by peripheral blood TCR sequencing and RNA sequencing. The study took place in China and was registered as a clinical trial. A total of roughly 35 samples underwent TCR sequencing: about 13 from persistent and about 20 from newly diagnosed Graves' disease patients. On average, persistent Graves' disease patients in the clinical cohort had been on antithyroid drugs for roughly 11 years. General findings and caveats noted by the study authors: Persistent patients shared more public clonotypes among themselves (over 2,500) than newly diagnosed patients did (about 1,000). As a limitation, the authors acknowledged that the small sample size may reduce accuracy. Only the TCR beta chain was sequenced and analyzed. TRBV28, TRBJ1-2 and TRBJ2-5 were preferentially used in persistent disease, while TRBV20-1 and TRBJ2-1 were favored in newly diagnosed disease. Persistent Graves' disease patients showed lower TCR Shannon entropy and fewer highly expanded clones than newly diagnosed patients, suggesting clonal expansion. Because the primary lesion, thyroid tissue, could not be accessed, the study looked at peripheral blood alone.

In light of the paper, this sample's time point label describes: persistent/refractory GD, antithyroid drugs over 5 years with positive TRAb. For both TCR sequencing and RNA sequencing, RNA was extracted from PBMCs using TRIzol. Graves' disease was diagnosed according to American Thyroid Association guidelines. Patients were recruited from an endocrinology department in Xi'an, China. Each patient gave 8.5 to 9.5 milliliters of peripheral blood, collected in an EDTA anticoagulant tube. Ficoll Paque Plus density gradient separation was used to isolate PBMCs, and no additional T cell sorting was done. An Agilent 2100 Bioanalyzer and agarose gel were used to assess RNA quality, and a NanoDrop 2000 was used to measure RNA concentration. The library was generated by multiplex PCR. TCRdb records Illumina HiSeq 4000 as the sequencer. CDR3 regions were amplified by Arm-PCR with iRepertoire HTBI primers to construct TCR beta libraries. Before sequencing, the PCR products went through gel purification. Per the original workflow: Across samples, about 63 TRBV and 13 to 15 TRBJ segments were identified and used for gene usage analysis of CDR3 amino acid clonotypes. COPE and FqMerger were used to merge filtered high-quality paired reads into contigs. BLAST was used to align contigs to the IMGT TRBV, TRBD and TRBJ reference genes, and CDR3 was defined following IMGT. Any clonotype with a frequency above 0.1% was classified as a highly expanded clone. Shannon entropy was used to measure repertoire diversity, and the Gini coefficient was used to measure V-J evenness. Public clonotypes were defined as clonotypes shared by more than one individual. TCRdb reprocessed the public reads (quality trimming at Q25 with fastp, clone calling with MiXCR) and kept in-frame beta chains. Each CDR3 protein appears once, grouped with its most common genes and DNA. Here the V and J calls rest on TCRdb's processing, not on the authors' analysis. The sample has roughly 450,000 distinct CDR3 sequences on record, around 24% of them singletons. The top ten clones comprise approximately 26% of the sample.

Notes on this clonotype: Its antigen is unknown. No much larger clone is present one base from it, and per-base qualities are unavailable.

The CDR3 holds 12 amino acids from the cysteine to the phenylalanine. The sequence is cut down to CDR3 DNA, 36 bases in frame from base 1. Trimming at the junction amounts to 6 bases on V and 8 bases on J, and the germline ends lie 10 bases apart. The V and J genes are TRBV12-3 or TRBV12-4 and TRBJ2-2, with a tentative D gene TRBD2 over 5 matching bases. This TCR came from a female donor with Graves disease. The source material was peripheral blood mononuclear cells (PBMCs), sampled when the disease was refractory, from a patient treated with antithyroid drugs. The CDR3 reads CASSRRDGELFF. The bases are TGTGCCAGCAGCAGACGGGATGGGGAGCTGTTTTTT.